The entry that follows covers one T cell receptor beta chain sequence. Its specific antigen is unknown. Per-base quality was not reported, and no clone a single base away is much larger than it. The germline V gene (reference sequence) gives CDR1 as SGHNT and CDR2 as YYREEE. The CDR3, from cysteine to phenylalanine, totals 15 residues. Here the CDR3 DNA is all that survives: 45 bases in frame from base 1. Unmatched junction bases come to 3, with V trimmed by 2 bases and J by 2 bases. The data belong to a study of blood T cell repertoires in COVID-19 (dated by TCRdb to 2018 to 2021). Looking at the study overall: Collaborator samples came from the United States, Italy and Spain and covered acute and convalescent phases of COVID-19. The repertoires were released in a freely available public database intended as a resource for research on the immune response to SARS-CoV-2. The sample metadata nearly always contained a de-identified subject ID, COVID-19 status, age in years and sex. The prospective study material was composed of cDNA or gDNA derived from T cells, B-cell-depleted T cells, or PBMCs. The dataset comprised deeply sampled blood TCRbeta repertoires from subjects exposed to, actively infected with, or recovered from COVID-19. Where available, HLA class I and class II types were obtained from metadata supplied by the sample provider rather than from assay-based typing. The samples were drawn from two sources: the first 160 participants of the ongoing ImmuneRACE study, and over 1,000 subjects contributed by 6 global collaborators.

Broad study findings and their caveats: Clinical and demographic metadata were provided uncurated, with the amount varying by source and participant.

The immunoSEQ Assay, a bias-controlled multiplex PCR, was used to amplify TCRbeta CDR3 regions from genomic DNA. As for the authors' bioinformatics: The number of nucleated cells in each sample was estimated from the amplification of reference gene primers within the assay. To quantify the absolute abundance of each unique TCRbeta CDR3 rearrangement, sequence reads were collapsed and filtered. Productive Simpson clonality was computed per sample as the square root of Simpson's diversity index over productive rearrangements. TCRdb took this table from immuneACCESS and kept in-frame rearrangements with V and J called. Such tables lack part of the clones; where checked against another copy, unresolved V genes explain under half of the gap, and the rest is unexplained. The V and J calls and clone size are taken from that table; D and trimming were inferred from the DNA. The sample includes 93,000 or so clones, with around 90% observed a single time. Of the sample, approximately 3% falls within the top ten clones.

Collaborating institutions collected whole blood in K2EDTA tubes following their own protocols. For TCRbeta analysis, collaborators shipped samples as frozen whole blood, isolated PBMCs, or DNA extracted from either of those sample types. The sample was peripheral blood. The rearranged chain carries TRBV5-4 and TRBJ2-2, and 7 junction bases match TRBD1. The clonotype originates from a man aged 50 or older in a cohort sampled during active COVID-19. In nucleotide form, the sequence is TGTGCCAGCAGCTTCCGGGACAGTAACACCGGGGAGCTGTTTTTT. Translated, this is CASSFRDSNTGELFF.